Listed below are T cell receptor beta chains from one sample, sequenced in a study of CD8+CD57+ T cells in acquired aplastic anemia. TCRdb analysed the reads with MiXCR anew, one entry per CDR3 protein. The sample gives around 150,000 distinct CDR3 sequences, 60% to 80% of which show up once; 40% to 55% is in the top ten. Sequenced sample: sorted CD4+, CD8+, or CD8+CD57+ T cells (not recorded which) from PBMCs. The receptor source for this set is a human donor with aplastic anemia. Each CDR3 is given with its conserved first and last residue. Each record gives: clone size, D gene, V gene, J gene, CDR3 DNA, CDR3 protein. A D gene is named only where the DNA matches it firmly. Clone size, where shown, is once, few, many, or a class for clones that have expanded.

size: -; D: -; V: TRBV7-8; J: TRBJ2-6; DNA: TGTGCCAGCAGCGTTTGGACAGCTATCGGGTCTGGGGCCAACGTCCTGACTTTC; CDR3: CASSVWTAIGSGANVLTF
size: -; D: TRBD2; V: TRBV10-3; J: TRBJ2-7; DNA: TGTGCCACCCGGGGCGGGGGGATCTCCTACGAGCAGTACTTC; CDR3: CATRGGGISYEQYF
size: many; D: -; V: TRBV4-2; J: TRBJ2-7; DNA: TGTGCCAGCAGCCAAGTAGGACAAGAATACGAGCAGTACTTC; CDR3: CASSQVGQEYEQYF
size: -; D: -; V: TRBV5-1; J: TRBJ1-1; DNA: TGTGCCAGCAGCCGCAGGGTCACTGAAGCTTTCTTT; CDR3: CASSRRVTEAFF
size: -; D: -; V: TRBV12-3/TRBV12-4; J: TRBJ2-7; DNA: TGTGCCAGCAGTCTGAACCCCAGCTCCTACGAGCAGTACTTC; CDR3: CASSLNPSSYEQYF
size: -; D: TRBD1; V: TRBV4-1; J: TRBJ1-2; DNA: TGCGCCAGCAGCCAAAGCGCCGGGACAGGTGGCAATGGCTACACCTTC; CDR3: CASSQSAGTGGNGYTF
size: -; D: -; V: TRBV14; J: TRBJ1-2; DNA: TGTGCCAGCAGCCAAGCCGGAACTGTGGGTGGCTACACCTTC; CDR3: CASSQAGTVGGYTF
size: -; D: TRBD1; V: TRBV7-8; J: TRBJ2-7; DNA: TGTGCCAGCAGCTTTGCTTTCAGGGGGCAGTCCTACGAGCAGTACTTC; CDR3: CASSFAFRGQSYEQYF
size: -; D: TRBD2; V: TRBV29-1; J: TRBJ2-7; DNA: TGCAGCGCCAGACGGGGGGTTGAAGGCGAGCAGTACTTC; CDR3: CSARRGVEGEQYF
size: many; D: -; V: TRBV20-1; J: TRBJ2-2; DNA: TGCAGTGCTAGAGATCCCATTCATGGGGACACCGGGGAGCTGTTTTTT; CDR3: CSARDPIHGDTGELFF
size: -; D: TRBD1; V: TRBV7-9; J: TRBJ2-3; DNA: TGTGCCAGCAGCTTACGACAGGGACGCACAGATACGCAGTATTTT; CDR3: CASSLRQGRTDTQYF
size: -; D: -; V: TRBV10-3; J: TRBJ1-6; DNA: TGTGCCATCAGTGAGCAGGCAGCTTATAATTCACCCCTCCACTTT; CDR3: CAISEQAAYNSPLHF
size: -; D: TRBD2; V: TRBV5-1; J: TRBJ2-7; DNA: TGTGCCAGCAGCGAAACTAGCGGGCGAACCTACGAGCAGTACTTC; CDR3: CASSETSGRTYEQYF